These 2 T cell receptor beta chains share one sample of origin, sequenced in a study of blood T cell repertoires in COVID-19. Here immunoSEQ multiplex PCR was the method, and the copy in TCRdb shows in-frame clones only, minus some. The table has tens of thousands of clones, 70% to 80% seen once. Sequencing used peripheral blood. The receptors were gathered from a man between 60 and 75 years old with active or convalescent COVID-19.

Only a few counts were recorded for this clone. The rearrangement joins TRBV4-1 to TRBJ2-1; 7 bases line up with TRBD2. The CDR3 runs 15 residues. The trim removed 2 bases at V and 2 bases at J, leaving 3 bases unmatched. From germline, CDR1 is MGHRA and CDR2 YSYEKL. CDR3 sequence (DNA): TGCGCCAGCAGCCAATTAGCGGGTACCTACAATGAGCAGTTCTTC. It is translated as CASSQLAGTYNEQFF.

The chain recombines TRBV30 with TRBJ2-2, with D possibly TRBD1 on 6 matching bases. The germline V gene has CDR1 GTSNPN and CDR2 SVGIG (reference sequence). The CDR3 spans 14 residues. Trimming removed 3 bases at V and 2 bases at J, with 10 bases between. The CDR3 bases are TGTGCCTGGAGCCCGGACAGTAACACCGGGGAGCTGTTTTTT. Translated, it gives CAWSPDSNTGELFF. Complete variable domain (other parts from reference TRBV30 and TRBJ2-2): SQTIHQWPATLVQPVGSPLSLECTVEGTSNPNLYWYRQAAGRGLQLLFYSVGIGQISSEVPQNLSASRPQDRQFILSSKKLLLSDSGFYLCAWSPDSNTGELFFGEGSRLTVL.